This T cell receptor (beta chain) was observed in a study of T-cell reconstitution after alpha-beta-depleted transplantation in children. Unique molecular identifiers were built into the TCRbeta library. TCRdb itself ran the PCR reads through MiXCR, one entry per CDR3 protein. This sample carries approximately 630,000 distinct CDR3 sequences, about an eighth of them seen once, and the ten largest clones take 0.79%. This CDR3 comprises 14 residues. Germline lookup yields CDR1 SGHVS and CDR2 FQNEAQ. V lost 7 bases and J lost 4; bases outside the gene matches: 4. This clonotype was recorded at least ten times.

Sequencing was performed on PBMCs, taken before TCRalphabeta/CD19-depleted stem cell transplant. This receptor was obtained from a girl aged 2 to 9 with congenital amegakaryocytic thrombocytopenia, due to receive a stem cell transplant. The rearrangement joins TRBV7-8 to TRBJ2-1, with 10 bases aligning to TRBD1. The CDR3 bases are TGTGCCAGCATACGGGACAGGGGTTACAATGAGCAGTTCTTC. This sequence encodes CASIRDRGYNEQFF.